This T cell receptor beta chain is drawn from a study of vaccination effects on CD4 cells after COVID-19. Notes on this clone: Its matching antigen is unknown.

ViraFEST expansion of antigen-specific CD4+ T cells with viral peptide pools preceded sequencing. CD4+ T cell isolation took place after 10 days of culture. Each vaccine recipient was nucleocapsid antibody negative and had no prior SARS-CoV-2 infection. Repertoires were generated with immunoSEQ multiplex PCR, while TCRdb's copy carries only in-frame clones and drops some. The top ten clones hold about 12% of a sample with around 68,000 clones, about four fifths of them seen once. The CDR3 runs to 15 residues. V dropped 5 bases and J dropped 4 bases, with 17 bases sitting between them. Germline V gene data show CDR1 as SEHNR and CDR2 as FQNEAQ (reference sequence).

The TCR was taken from a human donor who received a COVID-19 vaccine. This material consisted of CD4+ T cells from PBMCs cultured with SARS-CoV-2 spike peptides, taken before COVID-19 vaccination. V usage is TRBV7-9 and J usage is TRBJ1-2; D not certain. CDR3 sequence reads: CASSASPTAVYGYTF. CDR3 coding DNA: TGTGCCAGCAGCGCCAGCCCGACGGCTGTCTATGGCTACACCTTC. The complete variable domain, with remaining parts taken from reference TRBV7-9 and TRBJ1-2, reads DTGVSQNPRHKITKRGQNVTFRCDPISEHNRLYWYRQTLGQGPEFLTYFQNEAQLEKSRLLSDRFSAERPKGSFSTLEIQRTEQGDSAMYLCASSASPTAVYGYTFGSGTRLTVV.